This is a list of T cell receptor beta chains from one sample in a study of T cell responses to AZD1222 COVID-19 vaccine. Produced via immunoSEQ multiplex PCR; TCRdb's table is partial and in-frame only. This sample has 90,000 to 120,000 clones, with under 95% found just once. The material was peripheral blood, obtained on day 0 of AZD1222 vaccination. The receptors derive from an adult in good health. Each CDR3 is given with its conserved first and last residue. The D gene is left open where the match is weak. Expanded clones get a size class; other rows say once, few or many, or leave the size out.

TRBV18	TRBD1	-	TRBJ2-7	TGTGCCAGCTCACCCCTCGGACAGGCCTCACGTAGATACGAGCAGTACTTC	CASSPLGQASRRYEQYF
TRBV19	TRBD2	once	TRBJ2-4	TGTGCCAGTAGTGAGCGGGGGGGCTCCCTTTTAGCCAAAAACATTCAGTACTTC	CASSERGGSLLAKNIQYF
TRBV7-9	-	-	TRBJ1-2	TGTGCCAGCAGCTTAGCGGCGGGTATGGGCTACACCTTC	CASSLAAGMGYTF
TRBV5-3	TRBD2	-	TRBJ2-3	TGTGCCAGAAGCTTGGCTAGCGGGGATACGCAGTATTTT	CARSLASGDTQYF
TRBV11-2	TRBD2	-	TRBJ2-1	TGTGCCAGCAGCTGGTTAGCGGGGTCATCCTACAATGAGCAGTTCTTC	CASSWLAGSSYNEQFF
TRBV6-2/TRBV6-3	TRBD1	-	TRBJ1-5	TGTGCCAGCAGTTACCGACGGGGACAGGGAGGGCAGCCCCAGCATTTT	CASSYRRGQGGQPQHF
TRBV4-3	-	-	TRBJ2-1	TGCGCCAGCAGCCCCGTGGTCTACAATGAGCAGTTCTTC	CASSPVVYNEQFF
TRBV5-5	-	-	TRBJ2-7	TGTGCCAGCAGCTTGACGTTCTACGAGCAGTACTTC	CASSLTFYEQYF
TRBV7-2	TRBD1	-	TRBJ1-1	TGTGCCAGCAGCCCCCGGACAGGGGGCGGGGGGAATGAAGCTTTCTTT	CASSPRTGGGGNEAFF
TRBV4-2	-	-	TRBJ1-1	TGTGCCAGCAGCTATACGACAGGCGGCAGTAGCACTGAAGCTTTCTTT	CASSYTTGGSSTEAFF
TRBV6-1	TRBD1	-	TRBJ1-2	TGTGCCAGCAGTGAGGGGGACAGGGGAGGATATGGCTACACCTTC	CASSEGDRGGYGYTF
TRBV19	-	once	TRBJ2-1	TGTGCCAGTAATAACCAACTCTACAATGAGCAGTTCTTC	CASNNQLYNEQFF
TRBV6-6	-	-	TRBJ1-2	TGTGCCAGCAGTTACGCGGTCCGTTCCTATGGCTACACCTTC	CASSYAVRSYGYTF
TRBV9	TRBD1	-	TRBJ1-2	TGTGCCAGCAGCGTCGTGACAGGGCAAGGCTACACCTTC	CASSVVTGQGYTF
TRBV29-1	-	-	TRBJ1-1	TGCAGCGTTGCAAGCGATGAAGCTTTCTTT	CSVASDEAFF
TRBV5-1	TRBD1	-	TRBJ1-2	TGCGCCAGCAGCCCTGACAGGGGGGAAGGCTACACCTTC	CASSPDRGEGYTF
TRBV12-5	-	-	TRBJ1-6	TGTGCTAGTGGTTCCCGGGACTCATATTCACCCCTCCACTTT	CASGSRDSYSPLHF
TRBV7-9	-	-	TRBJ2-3	TGTGCCAGCGAACTAGGATTCACAGATACGCAGTATTTT	CASELGFTDTQYF
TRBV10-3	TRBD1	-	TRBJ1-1	TGTGCCACCCTAGGACAGGGGAACACTGAAGCTTTCTTT	CATLGQGNTEAFF
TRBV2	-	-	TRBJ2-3	TGTGCCAGCAGTCCCCAGTGGACCACAGATACGCAGTATTTT	CASSPQWTTDTQYF
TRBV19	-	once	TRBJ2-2	TGTGCCAGTAGTAGTTCAGGGGCTCGTCTCGGGGAGCTGTTTTTT	CASSSSGARLGELFF
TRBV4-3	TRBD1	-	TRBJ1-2	TGCGCCAGCAGCCAGGGGCAGGGGGAGTATGGCTACACCTTC	CASSQGQGEYGYTF
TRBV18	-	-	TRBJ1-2	TGTGCCAGCTCACTGCGGGGGATCGATGGCTACACCTTC	CASSLRGIDGYTF
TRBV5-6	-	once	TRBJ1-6	TGTGCCAGCAGCTTGGACAGGAATTCACCCCTCCACTTT	CASSLDRNSPLHF
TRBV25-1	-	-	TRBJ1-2	TGTGCCAGCAGTGTCGACGGTTTCGGCTATGGCTACACCTTC	CASSVDGFGYGYTF
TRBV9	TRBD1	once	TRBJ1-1	TGTGCCAGCAGCGTCGGACAGGGGGGCGACACTGAAGCTTTCTTT	CASSVGQGGDTEAFF
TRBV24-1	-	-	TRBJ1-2	TGTGCCACCAGTGACCGCTCCTGGGCTGGCTACACCTTC	CATSDRSWAGYTF
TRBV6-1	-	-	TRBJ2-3	TGTGCCAGCCAGGACAGCACAGATACGCAGTATTTT	CASQDSTDTQYF
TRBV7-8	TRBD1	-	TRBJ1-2	TGTGCCAGCAGCTTAGAAGGCGCACCGGGACAGGGGCATGGCTACACCTTC	CASSLEGAPGQGHGYTF
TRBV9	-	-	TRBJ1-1	TGTGCCAGCAGCGTAGGGTCCCGGGGCACTGAAGCTTTCTTT	CASSVGSRGTEAFF
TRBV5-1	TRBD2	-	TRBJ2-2	TGCGCCAGCAGCTCGGAAGCGGGGTCCACTGGGGAGCTGTTTTTT	CASSSEAGSTGELFF
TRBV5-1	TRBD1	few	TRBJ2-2	TGCGCCAGCAGCGGCCGGGACAGGGGTTTCACCGGGGAGCTGTTTTTT	CASSGRDRGFTGELFF
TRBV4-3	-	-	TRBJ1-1	TGCGCCAGCAGCCAAGCTCCCCAGGGACGTTGGGACACTGAAGCTTTCTTT	CASSQAPQGRWDTEAFF
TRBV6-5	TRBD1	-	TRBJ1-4	TGTGCCAGCAGGACCGACAGGGCTAATGAAAAACTGTTTTTT	CASRTDRANEKLFF
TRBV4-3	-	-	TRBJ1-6	TGCGCCAGCAGTACCGTCACAAGTAGTTCACCCCTCCACTTT	CASSTVTSSSPLHF
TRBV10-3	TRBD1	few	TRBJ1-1	TGTGCCATCAGTGAGTCCGGGACAGGGGGCACTGAAGCTTTCTTT	CAISESGTGGTEAFF
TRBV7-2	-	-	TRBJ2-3	TGTGCCAGCAGCTTAAATTTTGCAGATACGCAGTATTTT	CASSLNFADTQYF
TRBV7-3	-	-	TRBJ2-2	TGTGCCAGCGCCGGCGGGTCGAACACCGGGGAGCTGTTTTTT	CASAGGSNTGELFF
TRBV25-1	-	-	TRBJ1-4	TGTGCCAGCAGTGTTGGGTCCGGGGGAAAACTGTTTTTT	CASSVGSGGKLFF
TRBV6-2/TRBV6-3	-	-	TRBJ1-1	TGTGCCAGCAGTTACGCACAGGAGGGCACTGAAGCTTTCTTT	CASSYAQEGTEAFF
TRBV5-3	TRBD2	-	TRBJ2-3	TGTGCCAGAAGCCCCAAGCGGGGGCGCACAGATACGCAGTATTTT	CARSPKRGRTDTQYF
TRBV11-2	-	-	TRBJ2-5	TGTGCCAGCAGCTTCGAAGGGGAGACCCAGTACTTC	CASSFEGETQYF
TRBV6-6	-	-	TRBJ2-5	TGTGCCAGCAGTTACGGAGGGGGAGAGACCCAGTACTTC	CASSYGGGETQYF
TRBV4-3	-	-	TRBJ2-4	TGCGCCAGCAGCCAACAAGCCCCCAGATCTCTAGCCAAAAACATTCAGTACTTC	CASSQQAPRSLAKNIQYF
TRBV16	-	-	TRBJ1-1	TGTGCCAGCAGCCAAAGACGGGTGGGTGAAGCTTTCTTT	CASSQRRVGEAFF
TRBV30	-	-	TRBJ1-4	TGTGCCCGAAGTTCGGGGACCCTCGGTGAAAAACTGTTTTTT	CARSSGTLGEKLFF
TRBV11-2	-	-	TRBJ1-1	TGTGCCAGCAGCTTATCAACTCCGGGGTACGCTTTCTTT	CASSLSTPGYAFF
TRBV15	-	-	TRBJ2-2	TGTGCCACCAGCATGGGGCGATACACCGGGGAGCTGTTTTTT	CATSMGRYTGELFF
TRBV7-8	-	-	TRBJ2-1	TGTGCCAGCAGGTACAGAACACCAGCTTATAGCAGGGGAGACTTCAATGAGCAGTTCTTC	CASRYRTPAYSRGDFNEQFF
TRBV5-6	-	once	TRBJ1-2	TGTGCCAGCAGCCGGAGGCCCAATCTGGGTAACTATGGCTACACCTTC	CASSRRPNLGNYGYTF
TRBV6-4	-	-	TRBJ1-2	TGTGCCAGCAGTGACGTCTATGGCTACACCTTC	CASSDVYGYTF
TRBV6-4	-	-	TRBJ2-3	TGTGCCAGCAGTTCGGCAGGGGGCACAGATACGCAGTATTTT	CASSSAGGTDTQYF
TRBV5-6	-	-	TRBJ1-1	TGTGCCAGCAGGGCACAGGGAATTCAAGCGATGAACACTGAAGCTTTCTTT	CASRAQGIQAMNTEAFF
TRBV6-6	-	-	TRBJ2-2	TGTGCCAGCAGTTATGGGGGGTCAGCGAACACCGGGGAGCTGTTTTTT	CASSYGGSANTGELFF
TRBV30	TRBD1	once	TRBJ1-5	TGTGCCTGGAACGGCAAGACAGGGGGATTCCAGCCCCAGCATTTT	CAWNGKTGGFQPQHF
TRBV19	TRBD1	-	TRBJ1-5	TGTGCCAGTAGTACCTTAGGGACAGTTAGCAATCAGCCCCAGCATTTT	CASSTLGTVSNQPQHF
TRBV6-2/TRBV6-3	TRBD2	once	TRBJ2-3	TGTGCCAGCAGTTCATCACTAGCGGGGCGTCGGGTCACTAGCACAGATACGCAGTATTTT	CASSSSLAGRRVTSTDTQYF